This TCR beta chain originates from a study of blood T cell repertoires in COVID-19. Source study methods: Amplification with reference gene primers provided the estimates of nucleated cell counts. The assay was immunoSEQ multiplex PCR, and TCRdb's table has in-frame clones only and misses some. V, J and clone size derive from that table, while D and trimming were established from the DNA sequence. The repertoire holds fewer than 450,000 clones, approximately 91% seen once, with around 6.6% in the top ten. Germline V gene sequence: CDR1 SGHTS, CDR2 YDEGEE. The CDR3 contains 16 residues. After removal of 4 bases from V and 2 bases from J, the junction contained 8 bases not matched to a gene.

The source is a woman between 70 and 85 years old with COVID-19, enrolled during active disease. This sequence joins TRBV5-8 and TRBJ1-4, with 7 positions matching TRBD1. What was sequenced was peripheral blood. Written as DNA, the CDR3 is TGTGCCAGCAGCCCGATCCTAGGGGGCACTAATGAAAAACTGTTTTTT. Translated, it gives CASSPILGGTNEKLFF.